The 24 T cell receptor beta chains reported below all come from one sample, sequenced in a study of regulatory and conventional T cells in RAG deficiency. Blood CD4+ CD25-low CD127-high conventional T cells supplied the genomic DNA template. Some clones are missing from TCRdb's copy, which holds only in-frame ones; the method was immunoSEQ multiplex PCR. The table shows more than 40,000 clones, with approximately 90% occurring only once. The same sample was also studied in work on regulatory T cells. That report adds: The PCR used 52 TRBV and 13 TRBJ primers.

Sequenced input: CD4+ effector T cells sorted from blood. These receptor sequences come from a human donor in good health.

This chain joins TRBV11-2 and TRBJ2-6; no reliable D call. Germline assignment: CDR1 SGHAT and CDR2 FQNNGV. This CDR3 has 18 amino acids. The V gene lost 5 bases and the J gene lost 5 bases, with 22 bases spanning the gap. The CDR3 region has the DNA TGTGCCAGCAGCAAGCCAAGCAAGCAACAAAGTCGGGCCAACGTCCTGACTTTC. This codes for CASSKPSKQQSRANVLTF.

This clone was seen only once. V is TRBV10-1 and J is TRBJ1-2; D is unclear. The germline gives CDR1 WNHNN, CDR2 SYGVQD (reference sequence). This CDR3 region has 13 residues. Between the trimmed V and J ends, which lost 3 bases and 4 bases, there was a span of 9 bases. As DNA, the CDR3 is TGCGCCAGCAGTGAAGGCGGATCCTATGGCTACACCTTC. Translating it yields CASSEGGSYGYTF.

The chain joins TRBV18 to TRBJ2-7, with TRBD1 matching over 9 bases. The germline V gene encodes CDR1 KGHSH and CDR2 LQKENI. With V trimmed by 5 bases and J by 2 bases, 4 bases remained unmatched. The CDR3 sequence is 14 residues long. DNA of the CDR3: TGTGCCAGCTCAAACCGGGACAGGGCCTACGAGCAGTACTTC. Protein sequence: CASSNRDRAYEQYF.

The gene calls are TRBV6-1 and TRBJ1-5; D might be TRBD1 (5 bases). Germline CDR1 and CDR2: MNHNS and SASEGT. V lost 7 bases and J 3 bases, leaving 10 bases between the germline ends. CDR3 length: 13 amino acids. This CDR3 reads CASNPGPNQPQHF. In DNA form, the CDR3 reads TGTGCCAGCAATCCGGGACCCAATCAGCCCCAGCATTTT.

A remark on this clone: Other DNA sequences in this specimen translate into the identical CDR3. The chain links TRBV27 to TRBJ2-3; D unclear. Trimming took 6 bases from V and 2 from J, leaving 12 bases between them. Germline V lookup: CDR1 MNHEY, CDR2 SMNVEV (reference sequence). The CDR3 covers 14 residues. The CDR3 nucleotides are TGTGCCAGCAGATTTGGGCTAATCACAGATACGCAGTATTTT. Protein sequence: CASRFGLITDTQYF.

The CDR3 reads CASTSGVKNSPLHF. CDR3 sequence (DNA): TGTGCCAGTACCTCAGGGGTTAAAAATTCACCCCTCCACTTT. This chain uses TRBV19 with TRBJ1-6; D might be TRBD1 (6 bases). Per germline, CDR1 LNHDA and CDR2 SQIVND (reference sequence). Trimming took off 7 bases at V and 7 bases at J, with 14 bases between the two ends. The CDR3 has 14 amino acids.

The rearrangement uses TRBV18 and TRBJ1-2; 9 nucleotides agree with TRBD1. Per germline, CDR1 KGHSH and CDR2 LQKENI. This CDR3 is 15 amino acids long. Trimming cost V 2 bases and J 2 bases; bases outside gene matches: 3. CDR3 DNA: TGTGCCAGCTCACCAACCGGGACAGGGAACTATGGCTACACCTTC. Translation: CASSPTGTGNYGYTF.

This clone was seen only once. The V and J genes are TRBV2 and TRBJ1-5; no clear D. Germline-derived CDR1 and CDR2 are SNHLY and FYNNEI. The ends were cut back, 7 bases at V and 1 base at J, with 8 bases in the middle. This CDR3 contains 13 residues. In DNA, the CDR3 is TGTGCCAGCAAGGTTTTGAGCAATCAGCCCCAGCATTTT. It specifies CASKVLSNQPQHF.

DNA for the CDR3: TGTGCCAGTAACACTCGCGGGACAGGGCGCACTGAAGCTTTCTTT. The encoded protein is CASNTRGTGRTEAFF. This chain connects TRBV19 to TRBJ1-1, with 9 bases lining up with TRBD1. The CDR3 contains 15 residues. Germline CDR1 LNHDA, CDR2 SQIVND (reference sequence). J lost 4 bases, V lost 7 bases, and 10 bases had no gene match.

This rearrangement joins TRBV6-5 to TRBJ2-3; D perhaps matches TRBD2 (7 bases). This CDR3 is built from 15 residues. CDR1 and CDR2 from the germline V gene are MNHEY and SVGAGI. V lost 10 bases and J lost 0, with 17 bases in between. The CDR3 protein is CATAGARYSTDTQYF. DNA of the CDR3: TGTGCCACCGCGGGGGCACGTTATAGCACAGATACGCAGTATTTT.

J is TRBJ1-5 and V is TRBV7-8, with 8 bases identical to TRBD1. V lost 5 bases, J lost 0 bases, and 6 bases stayed unmatched. The CDR3 length is 16 residues. The germline CDR1 and CDR2 sequences are SGHVS and FQNEAQ. The CDR3 region is CASSPSTGDSNQPQHF. The CDR3 nucleotides are TGTGCCAGCAGCCCGTCGACAGGGGATAGCAATCAGCCCCAGCATTTT.

The rearrangement uses TRBV5-5 and TRBJ1-3; D gene uncertain. V shed 0 bases and J shed 0 bases, with 7 bases lying between them. Germline CDR1 SGHKS, CDR2 YYEKEE (reference sequence). The CDR3 extends over 15 amino acids. The chain's CDR3 is CASSLDPSSGNTIYF. Here the CDR3 DNA reads TGTGCCAGCAGCTTGGACCCGAGCTCTGGAAACACCATATATTTT.

The V call is TRBV7-3, the J call TRBJ2-6, with no clear D. Trimming shortened V by 2 bases and J by 2 bases, and 1 base separated the two germline ends. CDR3 size: 13 residues. Germline V gives CDR1 SGHTA, CDR2 FQGTGA. The CDR3 DNA sequence: TGTGCCAGCAGCTTACCTGGGGCCAACGTCCTGACTTTC. Translating it yields CASSLPGANVLTF.

The chain couples TRBV6-1 to TRBJ1-2; possibly TRBD1 for D (5 bases). Deletions cut 5 bases from V and 0 bases from J, with 13 bases between. This CDR3 is 15 amino acids long. The V gene's germline CDR1 is MNHNS and CDR2 SASEGT. The DNA of the CDR3 is TGTGCCAGCAGTATGAACAGGCTATCTAACTATGGCTACACCTTC. Its translation is CASSMNRLSNYGYTF.

This clone was seen more than once but under ten times. This CDR3 is CASSHRDQATNEKLFF. CDR3 DNA sequence: TGCGCCAGCAGTCACAGGGATCAGGCAACTAATGAAAAACTGTTTTTT. The J gene is TRBJ1-4, the V gene TRBV23-1; a possible D gene is TRBD1 (5 bases). TRBV23-1 is flagged as an ORF with uncertain function. This CDR3 region has 16 residues. The V end lost 3 bases, the J end lost 0 bases, and 11 bases lay between the germline ends.

This rearrangement joins TRBV5-1 to TRBJ2-2; 12 bases line up with TRBD2. V shed 4 bases and J 5 bases; nucleotides not matched to a gene: 6. Germline V gene sequence: CDR1 SGHRS, CDR2 YFSETQ. The CDR3 contains 16 residues. The CDR3 region has the DNA TGCGCCAGCAGCCTAGCGGGGGGGCCCGGGACCGGGGAGCTGTTTTTT. Encoded protein: CASSLAGGPGTGELFF.

The chain uses TRBV6-1 and TRBJ2-5; the D gene is possibly TRBD2 (6 bases). V lost 3 bases and J lost 2, with 13 bases in between. The CDR3 covers 15 residues. CDR1 is MNHNS, CDR2 SASEGT, per germline. The CDR3 DNA reads TGTGCCAGCAGTGAGCGACTAGGTGGGCAAGAGACCCAGTACTTC. It specifies CASSERLGGQETQYF.

This clone was observed once. This rearrangement joins TRBV2 to TRBJ2-5; tentative D call: TRBD2 (6 bases). The CDR3 covers 16 residues. V was cut by 2 bases and J by 5 bases, with 18 bases left in between. Germline values: CDR1 SNHLY, CDR2 FYNNEI. Here the CDR3 DNA reads TGTGCCAGCAGTGAAATTAGTCCTAAAGGAGGGGAGACCCAGTACTTC. It translates to CASSEISPKGGETQYF.

The gene calls are TRBV6-1 and TRBJ2-1; D is uncertain. The CDR3 is 14 amino acids. Germline V gene sequence: CDR1 MNHNS, CDR2 SASEGT. V lost 5 bases and J lost 0, with 8 bases in between. The CDR3 is CASSYPNSYNEQFF. CDR3 sequence (DNA): TGTGCCAGCAGTTATCCTAACTCCTACAATGAGCAGTTCTTC.

The J gene is TRBJ1-5, the V gene TRBV6-1; D call uncertain. The CDR3 is made up of 11 amino acids. V dropped 1 base and J dropped 10 bases, with 5 bases sitting between them. Germline-derived CDR1 and CDR2 are MNHNS and SASEGT. The CDR3 DNA reads TGTGCCAGCAGTGAAGGACGCCCCCAGCATTTT. Translation gives CASSEGRPQHF.

V usage is TRBV2 and J usage is TRBJ2-3, with 8 nucleotides matching TRBD1. This CDR3 has 15 amino acids. Germline V lookup: CDR1 SNHLY, CDR2 FYNNEI. The J segment lost 3 bases and the V segment lost 6 bases, leaving 8 bases of the junction unmatched. CDR3 DNA sequence: TGTGCCAGCAGCCAGGGGGCCGTACGAACAGATACGCAGTATTTT. Its translation: CASSQGAVRTDTQYF.

The chain combines TRBV2 with TRBJ1-5, with a tentative D call TRBD1 (6 bases). V was shortened by 5 bases and J by 5 bases, with 16 bases between the two germline ends. The CDR3 loop spans 15 amino acids. The germline V gene encodes CDR1 SNHLY and CDR2 FYNNEI. In DNA, the CDR3 is TGTGCCAGCAGTTCGGACAGCAGAATCCATCAGCCCCAGCATTTT. It yields the protein CASSSDSRIHQPQHF.

This sequence joins TRBV2 and TRBJ1-2; D unresolved. Looked up from germline, CDR1 is SNHLY and CDR2 is FYNNEI. The germline V and J ends were trimmed by 5 bases and 1 base, with 11 bases remaining between them. The CDR3 runs to 14 residues. CDR3 DNA sequence: TGTGCCAGCAGTCCCCGGGTCCTTAACTATGGCTACACCTTC. This translates into CASSPRVLNYGYTF. The whole variable domain, filled in from reference TRBV2 and TRBJ1-2, reads EPEVTQTPSHQVTQMGQEVILRCVPISNHLYFYWYRQILGQKVEFLVSFYNNEISEKSEIFDDQFSVERPDGSNFTLKIRSTKLEDSAMYFCASSPRVLNYGYTFGSGTRLTVV.

This sequence joins TRBV7-8 and TRBJ2-1; no clear D gene. Between the trimmed V and J ends, which lost 2 bases and 8 bases, there was a span of 10 bases. Germline V gene lookup returns CDR1 SGHVS and CDR2 FQNEAQ. This CDR3 has 13 amino acids. The CDR3 nucleotides are TGTGCCAGCAGCTTACCTCGTTCCGATGAGCAGTTCTTC. Translation gives CASSLPRSDEQFF.